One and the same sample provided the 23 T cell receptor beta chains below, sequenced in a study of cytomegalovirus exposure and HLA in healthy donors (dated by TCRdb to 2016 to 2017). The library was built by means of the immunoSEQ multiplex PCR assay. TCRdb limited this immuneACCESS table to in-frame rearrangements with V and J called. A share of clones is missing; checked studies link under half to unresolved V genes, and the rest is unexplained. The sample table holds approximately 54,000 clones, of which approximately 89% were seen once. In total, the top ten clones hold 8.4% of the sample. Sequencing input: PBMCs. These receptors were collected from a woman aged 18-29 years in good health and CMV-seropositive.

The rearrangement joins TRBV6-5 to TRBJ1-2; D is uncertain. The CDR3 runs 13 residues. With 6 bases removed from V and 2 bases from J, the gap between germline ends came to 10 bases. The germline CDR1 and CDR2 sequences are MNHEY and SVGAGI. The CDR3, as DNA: TGTGCCAGCAGGGAGGACGGGAACTATGGCTACACCTTC. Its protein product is CASREDGNYGYTF.

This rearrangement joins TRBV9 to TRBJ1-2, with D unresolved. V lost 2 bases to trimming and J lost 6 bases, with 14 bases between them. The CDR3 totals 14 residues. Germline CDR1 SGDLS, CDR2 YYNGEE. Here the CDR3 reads CASSVLGHGDGYTF. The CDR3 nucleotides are TGTGCCAGCAGCGTTCTTGGGCACGGTGATGGCTACACCTTC.

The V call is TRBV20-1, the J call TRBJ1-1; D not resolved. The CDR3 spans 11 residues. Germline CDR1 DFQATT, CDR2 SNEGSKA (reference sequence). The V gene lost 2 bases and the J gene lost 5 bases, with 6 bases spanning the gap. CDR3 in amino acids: CSARSNTEAFF. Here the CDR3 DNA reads TGCAGTGCTAGAAGCAATACTGAAGCTTTCTTT.

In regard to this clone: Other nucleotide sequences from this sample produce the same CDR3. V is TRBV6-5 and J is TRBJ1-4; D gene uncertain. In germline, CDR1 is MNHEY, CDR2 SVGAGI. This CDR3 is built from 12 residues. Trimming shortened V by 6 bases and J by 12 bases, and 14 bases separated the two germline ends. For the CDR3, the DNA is TGTGCCAGCAGAGACGGCGGAGGGCAACTGTTTTTT. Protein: CASRDGGGQLFF.

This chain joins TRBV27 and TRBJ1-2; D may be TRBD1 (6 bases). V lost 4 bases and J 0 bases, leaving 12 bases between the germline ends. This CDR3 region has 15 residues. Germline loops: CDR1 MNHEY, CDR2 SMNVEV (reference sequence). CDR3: CASSSVQGTNYGYTF. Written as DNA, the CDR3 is TGTGCCAGCAGTTCGGTGCAGGGGACTAACTATGGCTACACCTTC.

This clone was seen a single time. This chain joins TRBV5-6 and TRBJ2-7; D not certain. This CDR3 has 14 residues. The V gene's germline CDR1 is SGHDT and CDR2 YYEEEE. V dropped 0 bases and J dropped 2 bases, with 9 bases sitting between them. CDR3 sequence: CASSLGSKTYEQYF. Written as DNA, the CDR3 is TGTGCCAGCAGCTTGGGCAGTAAGACCTACGAGCAGTACTTC.

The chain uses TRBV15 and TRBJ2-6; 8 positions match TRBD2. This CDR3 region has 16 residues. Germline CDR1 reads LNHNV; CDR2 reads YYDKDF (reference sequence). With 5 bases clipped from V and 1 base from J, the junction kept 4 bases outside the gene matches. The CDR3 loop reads CATSSRGGSGANVLTF. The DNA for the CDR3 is TGTGCCACCAGCTCCCGGGGGGGGTCTGGGGCCAACGTCCTGACTTTC.

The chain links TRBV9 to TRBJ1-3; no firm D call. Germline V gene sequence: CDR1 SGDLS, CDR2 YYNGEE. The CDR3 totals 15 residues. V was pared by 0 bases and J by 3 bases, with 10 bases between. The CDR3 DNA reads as TGTGCCAGCAGCGTAGAGTCTGGCCTTGGAAACACCATATATTTT. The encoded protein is CASSVESGLGNTIYF.

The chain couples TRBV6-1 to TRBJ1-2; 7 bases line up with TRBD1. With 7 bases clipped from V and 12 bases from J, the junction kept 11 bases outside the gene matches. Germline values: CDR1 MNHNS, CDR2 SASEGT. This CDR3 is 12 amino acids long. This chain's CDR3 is CASTESTGYHTF. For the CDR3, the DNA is TGTGCCAGCACCGAATCGACAGGGTATCACACCTTC.

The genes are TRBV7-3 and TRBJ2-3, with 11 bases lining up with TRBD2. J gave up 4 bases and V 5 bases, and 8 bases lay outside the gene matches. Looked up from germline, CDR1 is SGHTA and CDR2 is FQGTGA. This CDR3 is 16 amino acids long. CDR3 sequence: CASSAIAGGPPDTQYF. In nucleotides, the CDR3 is TGTGCCAGCAGCGCAATAGCGGGGGGGCCCCCAGATACGCAGTATTTT. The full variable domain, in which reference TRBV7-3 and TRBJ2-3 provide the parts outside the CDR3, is GAGVSQTPSNKVTEKGKYVELRCDPISGHTALYWYRQSLGQGPEFLIYFQGTGAADDSGLPNDRFFAVRPEGSVSTLKIQRTERGDSAVYLCASSAIAGGPPDTQYFGPGTRLTVL.

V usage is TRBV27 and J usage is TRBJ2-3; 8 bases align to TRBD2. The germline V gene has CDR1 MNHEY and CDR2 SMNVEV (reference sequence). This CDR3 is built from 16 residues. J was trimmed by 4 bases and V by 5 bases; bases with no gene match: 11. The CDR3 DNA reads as TGTGCCAGCAGTCCGGGATACGGGGGGGCCTCAGATACGCAGTATTTT. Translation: CASSPGYGGASDTQYF.

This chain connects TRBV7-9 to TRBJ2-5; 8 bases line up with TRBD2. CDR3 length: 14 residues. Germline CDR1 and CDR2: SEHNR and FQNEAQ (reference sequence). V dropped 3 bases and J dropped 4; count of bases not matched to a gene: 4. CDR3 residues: CASSFTGGVETQYF. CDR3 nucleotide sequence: TGTGCCAGCAGCTTTACGGGGGGGGTAGAGACCCAGTACTTC.

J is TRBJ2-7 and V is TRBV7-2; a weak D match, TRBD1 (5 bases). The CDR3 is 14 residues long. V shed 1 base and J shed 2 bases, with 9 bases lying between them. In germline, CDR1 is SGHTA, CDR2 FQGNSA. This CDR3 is CASSLVRAPYEQYF. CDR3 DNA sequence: TGTGCCAGCAGCTTAGTCAGGGCACCCTACGAGCAGTACTTC.

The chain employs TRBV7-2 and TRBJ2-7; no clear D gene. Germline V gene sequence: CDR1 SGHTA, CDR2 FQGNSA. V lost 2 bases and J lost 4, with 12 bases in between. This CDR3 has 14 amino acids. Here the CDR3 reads CASSLMNRIYEQYF. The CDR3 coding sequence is TGTGCCAGCAGCTTAATGAACAGAATTTACGAGCAGTACTTC.

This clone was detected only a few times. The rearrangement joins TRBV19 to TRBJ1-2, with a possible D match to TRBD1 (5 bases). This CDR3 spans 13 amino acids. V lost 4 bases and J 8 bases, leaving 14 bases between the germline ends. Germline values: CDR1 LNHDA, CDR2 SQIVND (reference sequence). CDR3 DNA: TGTGCCAGTAGTACGGGACTCTCGGGAGGCTACACCTTC. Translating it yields CASSTGLSGGYTF.

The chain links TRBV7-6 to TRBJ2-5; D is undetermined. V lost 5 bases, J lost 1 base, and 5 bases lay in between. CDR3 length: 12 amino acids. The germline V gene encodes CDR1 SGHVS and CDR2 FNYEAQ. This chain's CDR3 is CASSPSQETQYF. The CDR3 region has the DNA TGTGCCAGCAGCCCCTCCCAAGAGACCCAGTACTTC.

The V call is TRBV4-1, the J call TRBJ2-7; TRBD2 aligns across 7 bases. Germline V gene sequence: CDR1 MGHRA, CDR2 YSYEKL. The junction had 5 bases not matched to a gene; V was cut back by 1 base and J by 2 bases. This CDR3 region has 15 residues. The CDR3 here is CASSQVGGGAYEQYF. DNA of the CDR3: TGCGCCAGCAGCCAAGTGGGTGGGGGGGCCTACGAGCAGTACTTC.

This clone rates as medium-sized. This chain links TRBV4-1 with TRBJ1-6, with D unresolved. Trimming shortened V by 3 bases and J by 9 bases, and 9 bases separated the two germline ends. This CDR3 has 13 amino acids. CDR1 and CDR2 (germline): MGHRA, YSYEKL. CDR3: CASSQEYSSPLHF. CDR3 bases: TGCGCCAGCAGCCAGGAATACAGTTCACCCCTCCACTTT.

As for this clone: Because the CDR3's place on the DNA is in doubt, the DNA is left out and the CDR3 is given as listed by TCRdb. The CDR3 loop reads CASSLVGTGASYF. V usage is TRBV7-9 and J usage is TRBJ2-3; the listed D gene, TRBD1, was not tested against the DNA. Germline loops: CDR1 SEHNR, CDR2 FQNEAQ (reference sequence). The CDR3 length is 13 residues, termini included.

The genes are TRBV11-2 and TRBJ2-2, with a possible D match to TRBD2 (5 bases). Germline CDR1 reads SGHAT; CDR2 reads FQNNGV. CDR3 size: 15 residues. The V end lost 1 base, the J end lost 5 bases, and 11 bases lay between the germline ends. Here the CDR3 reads CASSLVLRRTGELFF. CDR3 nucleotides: TGTGCCAGCAGCTTAGTTTTACGGAGGACCGGGGAGCTGTTTTTT.

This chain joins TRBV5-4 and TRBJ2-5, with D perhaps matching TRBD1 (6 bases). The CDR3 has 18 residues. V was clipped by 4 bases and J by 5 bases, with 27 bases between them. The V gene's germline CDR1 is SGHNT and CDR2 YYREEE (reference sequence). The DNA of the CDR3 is TGTGCCAGCAGCCCGACAAGGGGAGCGGACAGAGCACGGGAGACCCAGTACTTC. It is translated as CASSPTRGADRARETQYF.

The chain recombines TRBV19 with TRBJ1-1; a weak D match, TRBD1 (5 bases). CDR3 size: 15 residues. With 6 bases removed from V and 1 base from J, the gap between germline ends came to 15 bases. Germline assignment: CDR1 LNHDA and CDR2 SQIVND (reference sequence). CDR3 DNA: TGTGCCAGTAGGCCACAGCTGGGGGGGAACACTGAAGCTTTCTTT. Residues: CASRPQLGGNTEAFF.

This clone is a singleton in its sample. In DNA form, the CDR3 reads TGTGCCAGCAGTTTATCGGACAGCCCATACGAGCAGTACTTC. Its protein product is CASSLSDSPYEQYF. The chain has TRBV27 and TRBJ2-7, with TRBD1 as a possible D gene (6 bases). V lost 0 bases and J lost 4, with 10 bases in between. Germline CDR1 and CDR2: MNHEY and SMNVEV (reference sequence). CDR3 length: 14 amino acids.